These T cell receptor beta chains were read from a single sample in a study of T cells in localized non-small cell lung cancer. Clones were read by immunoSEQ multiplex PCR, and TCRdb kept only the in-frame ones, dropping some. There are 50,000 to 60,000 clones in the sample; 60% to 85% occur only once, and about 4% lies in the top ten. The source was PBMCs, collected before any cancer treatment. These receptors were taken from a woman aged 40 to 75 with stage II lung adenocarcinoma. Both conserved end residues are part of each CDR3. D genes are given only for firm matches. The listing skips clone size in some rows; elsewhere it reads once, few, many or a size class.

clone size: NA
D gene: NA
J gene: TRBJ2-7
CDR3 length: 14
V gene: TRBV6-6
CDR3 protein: CASSYDGQNYEQYF
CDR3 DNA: TGTGCCAGCAGTTACGACGGACAGAACTACGAGCAGTACTTC

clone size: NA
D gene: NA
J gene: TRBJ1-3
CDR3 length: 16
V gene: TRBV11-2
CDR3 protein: CASSFGGDRSGNTIYF
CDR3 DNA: TGTGCCAGCAGCTTCGGGGGTGACAGAAGTGGAAACACCATATATTTT

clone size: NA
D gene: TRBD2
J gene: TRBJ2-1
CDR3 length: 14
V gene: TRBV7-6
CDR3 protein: CASSLGGSRDEQFF
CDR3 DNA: TGTGCCAGCAGCTTGGGGGGGTCTAGGGATGAGCAGTTCTTC

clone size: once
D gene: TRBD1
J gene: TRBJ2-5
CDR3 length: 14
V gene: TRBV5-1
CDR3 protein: CASRIRTGQETQYF
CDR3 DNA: TGCGCCAGCAGGATAAGGACAGGTCAAGAGACCCAGTACTTC

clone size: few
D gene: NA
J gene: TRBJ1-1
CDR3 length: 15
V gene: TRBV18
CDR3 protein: CASSPRGQSRTEAFF
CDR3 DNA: TGTGCCAGCTCTCCGCGAGGCCAGTCGAGGACTGAAGCTTTCTTT

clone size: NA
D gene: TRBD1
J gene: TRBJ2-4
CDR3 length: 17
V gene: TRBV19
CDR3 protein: CASSTQGAELAKNIQYF
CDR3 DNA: TGTGCCAGTAGTACCCAGGGGGCCGAACTAGCCAAAAACATTCAGTACTTC

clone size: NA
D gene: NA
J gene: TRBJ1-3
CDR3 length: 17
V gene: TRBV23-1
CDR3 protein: CASSQMQDRSSGNTIYF
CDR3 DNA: TGCGCCAGCAGTCAGATGCAGGACCGATCCTCTGGAAACACCATATATTTT

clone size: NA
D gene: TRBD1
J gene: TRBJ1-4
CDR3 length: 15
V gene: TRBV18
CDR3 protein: CASSFTGQGEGKLFF
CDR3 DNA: TGTGCCAGCTCGTTTACGGGACAGGGGGAAGGAAAACTGTTTTTT

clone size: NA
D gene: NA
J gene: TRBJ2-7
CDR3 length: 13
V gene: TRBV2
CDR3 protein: CASTVGATYEQYF
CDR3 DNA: TGTGCCAGCACAGTAGGGGCTACATACGAGCAGTACTTC

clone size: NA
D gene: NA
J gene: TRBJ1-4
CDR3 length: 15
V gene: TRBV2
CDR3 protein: CASSSDFTTNEKLFF
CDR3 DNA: TGTGCCAGCAGTTCGGACTTTACAACTAATGAAAAACTGTTTTTT